These 27 T cell receptor beta chains were sequenced from one sample in a study of regulatory T cells in long-lasting Graves disease. Regarding time point: newly diagnosed GD, antithyroid drugs for less than 3 months. The TCR library used RNA extracted from PBMCs. Through Arm-PCR of CDR3 regions and iRepertoire HTBI primers, TCR beta libraries were built. TCRdb reanalysed the multiplex PCR reads using MiXCR and keeps one entry per CDR3 protein. The sample has 400,000 to 500,000 distinct CDR3 sequences; about 15% are singletons. The same specimen was also included in a second study, on T cells in Graves' hyperthyroidism and ophthalmopathy.

Here the sequenced sample was peripheral blood mononuclear cells (PBMCs), taken at new diagnosis, from a patient treated with antithyroid drugs. The receptors derive from a woman between 45 and 65 years old with Graves disease.

This clonotype was seen repeatedly, ten times or more. The genes are TRBV2 and TRBJ1-2; perhaps TRBD1 as D (5 bases). Germline V gene lookup returns CDR1 SNHLY and CDR2 FYNNEI. Between the trimmed V and J ends, which lost 4 bases and 3 bases, there was a span of 18 bases. This CDR3 contains 16 residues. The CDR3 region is CASSGTAGGGDYGYTF. DNA of the CDR3: TGTGCCAGCAGTGGAACCGCAGGCGGAGGGGACTATGGCTACACCTTC.

This clonotype was detected many times. The chain links TRBV7-2 to TRBJ2-1; 8 nucleotides line up with TRBD2. With 3 bases clipped from V and 4 bases from J, the junction kept 8 bases outside the gene matches. This CDR3 spans 16 amino acids. Germline V gene lookup returns CDR1 SGHTA and CDR2 FQGNSA. Here the CDR3 reads CASSFLAGTLYNEQFF. For the CDR3, the DNA is TGTGCCAGCAGCTTCTTAGCGGGAACCCTATACAATGAGCAGTTCTTC.

At least ten counts were recorded for this clonotype. J is TRBJ2-7 and V is TRBV6-1, with TRBD2 matching 14 bases. CDR3 length: 16 amino acids. After removal of 8 bases from V and 0 bases from J, the junction contained 6 bases not matched to a gene. The germline CDR1 and CDR2 sequences are MNHNS and SASEGT. Here the CDR3 reads CASGGLAGASSYEQYF. CDR3 coding DNA: TGTGCCAGCGGGGGACTAGCGGGAGCCAGCTCCTACGAGCAGTACTTC.

This clonotype showed up many times. CDR3 sequence reads: CSARVPWTSGAYNEQFF. The DNA of the CDR3 is TGCAGTGCTAGAGTTCCTTGGACTAGCGGGGCCTACAATGAGCAGTTCTTC. The V call is TRBV20-1, the J call TRBJ2-1; 12 nucleotides agree with TRBD2. Germline V gene sequence: CDR1 DFQATT, CDR2 SNEGSKA (reference sequence). CDR3 length equals 17 residues. V shed 1 base, J shed 2 bases, and the junction held 6 bases outside the gene matches.

This clonotype was seen a few times. This chain links TRBV24-1 with TRBJ2-7; a possible D gene is TRBD1 (5 bases). V lost 0 bases, J lost 2 bases, and 19 bases lay in between. The CDR3 consists of 18 residues. Germline values: CDR1 KGHDR, CDR2 SFDVKD. The DNA of the CDR3 is TGTGCCACCAGTGATTTGAGGGGCCCTATATCCTTCACCTACGAGCAGTACTTC. Translation: CATSDLRGPISFTYEQYF.

V is TRBV5-5 and J is TRBJ2-6, with 12 positions matching TRBD2. From germline, CDR1 is SGHKS and CDR2 YYEKEE (reference sequence). V dropped 4 bases and J dropped 0; count of bases not matched to a gene: 8. The CDR3 sequence is 19 residues long. This CDR3 is CASSPWTSGNPSGANVLTF. CDR3 in DNA: TGTGCCAGCAGCCCTTGGACTAGCGGGAATCCCTCTGGGGCCAACGTCCTGACTTTC. The full variable domain, in which reference TRBV5-5 and TRBJ2-6 provide the parts outside the CDR3, is DAGVTQSPTHLIKTRGQQVTLRCSPISGHKSVSWYQQVLGQGPQFIFQYYEKEERGRGNFPDRFSARQFPNYSSELNVNALLLGDSALYLCASSPWTSGNPSGANVLTFGAGSRLTVL.

This clonotype was detected a few times. The CDR3, as DNA: TGTGCCAGCAGCCCCTTCGGGGTTAGCGGGGAGCTGTTTTTT. It encodes CASSPFGVSGELFF. This chain connects TRBV5-6 to TRBJ2-2; D might be TRBD2 (5 bases). Trimming removed 4 bases from V and 7 bases from J, with 14 bases in between. Germline CDR1 SGHDT, CDR2 YYEEEE. This CDR3 region has 14 residues.

Concerning this clonotype: A much larger clone sits a single nucleotide away, making a read error possible. The chain recombines TRBV3-1 with TRBJ2-7, with 10 bases aligning to TRBD1. The CDR3 loop spans 15 amino acids. CDR1 LGHDT and CDR2 YNNKEL come from the germline V gene (reference sequence). DNA of the CDR3: TGTGCCGGCAGCCAAGGACAGGGGGGGCACTACGAGCAGTACTTC. This translates into CAGSQGQGGHYEQYF.

This clonotype was found a few times. The junction and the germline gene differ at one end; a read error may be behind it. V gene TRBV7-7 combines with J gene TRBJ2-7; D is perhaps TRBD1 or TRBD2 (5 bases each). Germline loops: CDR1 SSHAT, CDR2 FNYEAQ (reference sequence). This CDR3 has 16 residues. CDR3 sequence (DNA): TGTGCTAGCAGCAGAGAGGGACCTTCTCTCTACTCCGAGCAGTACTTC. Translation: CASSREGPSLYSEQYF.

The gene calls are TRBV6-2 or TRBV6-3 and TRBJ2-3; 13 bases fit TRBD2. The CDR3 runs 18 residues. The germline CDR1 and CDR2 sequences are MNHEY and SVGEGT. Unmatched junction bases numbered 12, after V lost 5 bases and J lost 4 bases. The CDR3 DNA reads TGTGCCAGCAGTGAAAACCTACTAGCGGGAGGGCCCCCAGATACGCAGTATTTT. Its protein product is CASSENLLAGGPPDTQYF.

This clonotype was seen repeatedly, ten times or more. V usage is TRBV11-2 and J usage is TRBJ2-2; TRBD2 is a possible D gene (6 bases). The germline gives CDR1 SGHAT, CDR2 FQNNGV. V lost 5 bases, J lost 4 bases, and 17 bases lay in between. The CDR3 covers 16 residues. CDR3 amino acids: CASSLRRDHITGELFF. CDR3 DNA sequence: TGTGCCAGCAGCCTTAGGAGGGACCACATCACCGGGGAGCTGTTTTTT.

Note on this clonotype: The CDR3 does not end in the conserved phenylalanine or tryptophan, so this is likely a read error. The chain is built from TRBV27 and TRBJ2-5; TRBD2 might be the D (7 bases). CDR1 and CDR2 (germline): MNHEY, SMNVEV (reference sequence). The V gene lost 2 bases and the J gene lost 4 bases, with 8 bases spanning the gap. This CDR3 is built from 13 residues. Here the CDR3 reads CASSLGGAETQYS. In nucleotides, the CDR3 is TGTGCCAGCAGTTTAGGGGGGGCAGAGACCCAGTACTCC.

V and J are TRBV15 and TRBJ2-3, with a weak D call TRBD2 (7 bases). Germline CDR1 and CDR2: LNHNV and YYDKDF (reference sequence). Trimming cost V 5 bases and J 1 base, with 10 bases left between them. This CDR3 has 14 amino acids. The CDR3 protein is CATSPGGGTDTQYF. Written as DNA, the CDR3 is TGTGCCACCAGCCCGGGGGGCGGCACAGATACGCAGTATTTT.

This clonotype was seen at least ten times. This chain uses TRBV20-1 with TRBJ2-7; TRBD1 aligns across 9 bases. Trimming took 3 bases from V and 2 from J; bases not matched to a gene: 8. The CDR3 is 15 residues long. The germline CDR1 and CDR2 sequences are DFQATT and SNEGSKA (reference sequence). CDR3 DNA: TGCAGTGCTAGGGTGGGACAGGGCGCTACCTACGAGCAGTACTTC. This gives the protein CSARVGQGATYEQYF.

This clonotype was seen at least ten times. The chain uses TRBV14 and TRBJ2-7; 7 nucleotides align to TRBD1. Germline CDR1 reads SGHDN; CDR2 reads FVKESK. The CDR3 extends over 14 amino acids. J lost 4 bases, V lost 4 bases, and 7 bases had no gene match. The DNA for the CDR3 is TGTGCCAGCAGCCTCCAGGGGGAATCGTACGAGCAGTACTTC. Protein: CASSLQGESYEQYF.

In its sample, this clonotype was seen many times. The chain couples TRBV5-1 to TRBJ2-7; unclear D gene. CDR1 and CDR2 (germline): SGHRS, YFSETQ. CDR3 length: 14 residues. Trimming took 3 bases from V and 5 from J, leaving 15 bases between them. The CDR3 reads CASSSLSGVNEQYF. CDR3 bases: TGCGCCAGCAGCTCCCTTAGTGGGGTGAACGAGCAGTACTTC.

Details on this clonotype: With a much larger clone just one base away, this may be a read error. The rearrangement uses TRBV7-2 and TRBJ2-1, with D possibly being TRBD2 (6 bases). The CDR3 length is 15 residues. Trimming cost V 3 bases and J 5 bases, with 14 bases left between them. CDR1 SGHTA and CDR2 FQGNSA come from the germline V gene. The CDR3 DNA sequence: TGTGCCAGCAGCTTCGGGGGAGCCTTTCACAATGAGCAGTTCTTC. It is translated as CASSFGGAFHNEQFF.

The table lists this clonotype with many counts. The CDR3 loop is CASRGTDVNTEAFF. CDR3 DNA: TGTGCCAGCAGGGGGACAGATGTGAACACTGAAGCTTTCTTT. The gene calls are TRBV12-3 or TRBV12-4 and TRBJ1-1; 7 nucleotides match TRBD1. The CDR3 has 14 amino acids. V trimming: 6 bases; J trimming: 0 bases; junction bases outside the gene matches: 4.

The V and J genes are TRBV5-4 and TRBJ2-4, with D possibly called TRBD1 or TRBD2 (6 bases each). Trimming left V 0 bases short and J 5 bases short, with 9 bases between. CDR3 size: 14 residues. Germline assignment: CDR1 SGHNT and CDR2 YYREEE (reference sequence). CDR3 sequence (DNA): TGTGCCAGCAGCTTGGCCGGGGGCCAAAACATTCAGTACTTC. Its protein product is CASSLAGGQNIQYF.

This clonotype showed up just a few times. The chain employs TRBV19 and TRBJ2-3, with D maybe TRBD1 (5 bases). Trimming cost V 4 bases and J 8 bases, with 16 bases left between them. CDR3 length: 14 amino acids. The germline gives CDR1 LNHDA, CDR2 SQIVND (reference sequence). The CDR3 nucleotides are TGTGCCAGTAGTACCTCACTCGGACAAGTTACGCAGTATTTT. Translated: CASSTSLGQVTQYF.

This clonotype was picked up many times. The gene calls are TRBV19 and TRBJ2-1, with 8 positions matching TRBD1. J was trimmed by 9 bases and V by 2 bases; bases with no gene match: 9. This CDR3 spans 15 amino acids. Germline assignment: CDR1 LNHDA and CDR2 SQIVND (reference sequence). This chain's CDR3 is CASSISQGGQAEQFF. The CDR3 region has the DNA TGTGCCAGTAGTATATCCCAGGGGGGACAGGCTGAGCAGTTCTTC.

This clonotype has a count of ten or more. This rearrangement joins TRBV5-1 to TRBJ2-1; D might be TRBD1 or TRBD2, each matching 5 bases. In germline, CDR1 is SGHRS, CDR2 YFSETQ. V dropped 0 bases and J dropped 5 bases, with 9 bases sitting between them. The CDR3 sequence is 14 residues long. This chain's CDR3 is CASSLGDGNNEQFF. The CDR3 nucleotides read TGCGCCAGCAGCTTGGGGGACGGGAACAATGAGCAGTTCTTC.

This clonotype has a handful of counts. One end of the junction fails to match germline, which may point to a read error. The chain has TRBV29-1 and TRBJ2-1; 13 positions match TRBD2. The CDR3 has 18 amino acids. Germline V gene data show CDR1 as SQVTM and CDR2 as ANQGSEA. CDR3: CSVKEGGTSGTPYNEQFF. The CDR3 DNA reads as TGCAGCGTTAAAGAAGGGGGGACTAGCGGGACCCCGTACAATGAGCAGTTCTTC.

This clonotype has ten or more counts. The chain carries TRBV28 and TRBJ2-2; perhaps TRBD1 as D (6 bases). V was trimmed by 6 bases and J by 0 bases, leaving 14 bases between them. CDR1 MDHEN and CDR2 SYDVKM come from the germline V gene. The CDR3 contains 16 residues. The CDR3 reads CASRPTGLANTGELFF. The CDR3 nucleotides read TGTGCCAGCAGACCCACAGGGCTAGCGAACACCGGGGAGCTGTTTTTT.

This clonotype was picked up many times. This chain uses TRBV20-1 with TRBJ2-1, with D uncertain. The V gene lost 6 bases and the J gene lost 3 bases, with 15 bases spanning the gap. The CDR3 sequence is 14 residues long. CDR1 and CDR2 (germline): DFQATT, SNEGSKA (reference sequence). CDR3 in DNA: TGCAGTGCCTCGAGCAGGTCTTACTACAATGAGCAGTTCTTC. It is translated as CSASSRSYYNEQFF.

This clonotype was observed at least ten times. The chain uses TRBV18 and TRBJ2-5; 11 positions match TRBD2. The V and J ends lost 3 bases and 1 base, in that order; junction bases with no gene match: 4. The CDR3 contains 16 residues. Per germline, CDR1 KGHSH and CDR2 LQKENI. CDR3 region: CASSPTSGITQETQYF. The CDR3 DNA reads TGTGCCAGCTCACCGACTAGCGGGATTACCCAAGAGACCCAGTACTTC.

This chain links TRBV9 with TRBJ2-2, with unresolved D. The V end was cut by 3 bases, the J end by 0 bases, with 3 bases between. This CDR3 is 13 amino acids long. Germline V gives CDR1 SGDLS, CDR2 YYNGEE. The CDR3 coding sequence is TGTGCCAGCAGCGCCCCGAACACCGGGGAGCTGTTTTTT. Translation: CASSAPNTGELFF. Full variable domain (rest looked up from reference TRBV9 and TRBJ2-2): DSGVTQTPKHLITATGQRVTLRCSPRSGDLSVYWYQQSLDQGLQFLIQYYNGEERAKGNILERFSAQQFPDLHSELNLSSLELGDSALYFCASSAPNTGELFFGEGSRLTVL.